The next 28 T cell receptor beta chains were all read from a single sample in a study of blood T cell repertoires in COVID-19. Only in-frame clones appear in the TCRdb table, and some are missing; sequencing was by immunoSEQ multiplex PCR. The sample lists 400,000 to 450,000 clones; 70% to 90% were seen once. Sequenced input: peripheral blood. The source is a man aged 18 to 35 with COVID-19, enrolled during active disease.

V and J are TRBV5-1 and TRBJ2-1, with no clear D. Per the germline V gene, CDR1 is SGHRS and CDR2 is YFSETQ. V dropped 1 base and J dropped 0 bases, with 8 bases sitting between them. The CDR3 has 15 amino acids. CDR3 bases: TGCGCCAGCAGCTTGACCCACAACTCCTACAATGAGCAGTTCTTC. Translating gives CASSLTHNSYNEQFF.

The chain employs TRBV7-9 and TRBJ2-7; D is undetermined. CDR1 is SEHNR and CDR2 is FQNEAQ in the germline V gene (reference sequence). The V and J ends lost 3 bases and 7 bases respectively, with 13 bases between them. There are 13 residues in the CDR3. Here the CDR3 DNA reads TGTGCCAGCAGCTTTAGCATTTCTGGGGAGCAGTACTTC. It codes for CASSFSISGEQYF.

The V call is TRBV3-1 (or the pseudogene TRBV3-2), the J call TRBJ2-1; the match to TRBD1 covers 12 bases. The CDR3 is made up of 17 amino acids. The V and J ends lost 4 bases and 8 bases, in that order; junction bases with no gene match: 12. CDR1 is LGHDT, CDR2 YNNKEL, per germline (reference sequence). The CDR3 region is CASSLRFRDRGRDEQFF. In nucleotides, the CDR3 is TGTGCCAGCAGCCTTAGATTCCGGGACAGGGGGCGGGATGAGCAGTTCTTC.

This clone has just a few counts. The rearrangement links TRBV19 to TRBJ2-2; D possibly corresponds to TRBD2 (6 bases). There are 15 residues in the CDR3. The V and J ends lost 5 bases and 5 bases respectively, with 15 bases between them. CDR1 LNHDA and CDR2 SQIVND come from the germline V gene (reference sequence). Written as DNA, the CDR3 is TGTGCCAGTAGTCCCTTAGCCGGGGGAACCGGGGAGCTGTTTTTT. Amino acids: CASSPLAGGTGELFF. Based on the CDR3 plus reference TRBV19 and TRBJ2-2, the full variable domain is DGGITQSPKYLFRKEGQNVTLSCEQNLNHDAMYWYRQDPGQGLRLIYYSQIVNDFQKGDIAEGYSVSREKKESFPLTVTSAQKNPTAFYLCASSPLAGGTGELFFGEGSRLTVL.

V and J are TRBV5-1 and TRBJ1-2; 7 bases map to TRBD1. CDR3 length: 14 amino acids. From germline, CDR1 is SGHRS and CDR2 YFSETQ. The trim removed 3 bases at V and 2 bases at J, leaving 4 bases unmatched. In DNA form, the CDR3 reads TGCGCCAGCAGCTGGGGACAGCCCAACTATGGCTACACCTTC. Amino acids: CASSWGQPNYGYTF.

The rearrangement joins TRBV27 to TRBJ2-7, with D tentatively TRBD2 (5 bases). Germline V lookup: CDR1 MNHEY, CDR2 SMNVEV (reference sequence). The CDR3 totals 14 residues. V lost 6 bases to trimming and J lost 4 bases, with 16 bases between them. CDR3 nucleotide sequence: TGTGCCAGCAGCCCGGGGTTGGAGCGTTACGAGCAGTACTTC. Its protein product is CASSPGLERYEQYF.

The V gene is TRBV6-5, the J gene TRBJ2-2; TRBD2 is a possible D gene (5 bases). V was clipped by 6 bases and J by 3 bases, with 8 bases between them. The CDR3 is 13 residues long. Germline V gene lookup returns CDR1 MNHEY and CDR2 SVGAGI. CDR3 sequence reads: CASSRTDTGELFF. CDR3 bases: TGTGCCAGCAGCCGGACTGACACCGGGGAGCTGTTTTTT.

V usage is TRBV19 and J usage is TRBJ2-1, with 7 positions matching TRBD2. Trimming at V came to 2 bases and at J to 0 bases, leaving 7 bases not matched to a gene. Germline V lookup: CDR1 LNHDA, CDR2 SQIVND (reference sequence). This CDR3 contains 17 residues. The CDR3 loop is CASSILRGMSSYNEQFF. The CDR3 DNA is TGTGCCAGTAGTATACTGCGGGGGATGAGCTCCTACAATGAGCAGTTCTTC.

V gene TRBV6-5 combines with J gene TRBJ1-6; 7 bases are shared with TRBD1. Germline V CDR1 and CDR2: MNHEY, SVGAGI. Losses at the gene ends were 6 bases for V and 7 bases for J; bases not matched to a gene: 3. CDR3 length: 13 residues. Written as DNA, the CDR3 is TGTGCCAGCAGGATACAGGGGAATTCACCCCTCCACTTT. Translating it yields CASRIQGNSPLHF.

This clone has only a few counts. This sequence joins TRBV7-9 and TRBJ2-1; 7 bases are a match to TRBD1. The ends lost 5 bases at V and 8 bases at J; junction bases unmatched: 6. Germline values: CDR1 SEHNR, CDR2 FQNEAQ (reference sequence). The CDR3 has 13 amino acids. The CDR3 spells CASSRDRVDEQFF. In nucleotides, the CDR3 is TGTGCCAGCAGCCGTGACAGGGTCGATGAGCAGTTCTTC.

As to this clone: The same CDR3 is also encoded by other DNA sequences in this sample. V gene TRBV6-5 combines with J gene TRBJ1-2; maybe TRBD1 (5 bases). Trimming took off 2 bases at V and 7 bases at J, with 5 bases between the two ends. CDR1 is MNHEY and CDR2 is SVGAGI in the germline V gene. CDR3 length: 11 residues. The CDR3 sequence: CASSYRGGYTF. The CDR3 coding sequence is TGTGCCAGCAGTTACAGGGGTGGCTACACCTTC.

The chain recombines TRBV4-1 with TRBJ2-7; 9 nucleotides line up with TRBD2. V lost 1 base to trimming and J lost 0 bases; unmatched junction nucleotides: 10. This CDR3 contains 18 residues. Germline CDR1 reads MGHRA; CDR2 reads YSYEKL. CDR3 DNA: TGCGCCAGCAGCCAAGCCCCTCATCGACTAGCGGCCTCCTACGAGCAGTACTTC. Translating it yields CASSQAPHRLAASYEQYF.

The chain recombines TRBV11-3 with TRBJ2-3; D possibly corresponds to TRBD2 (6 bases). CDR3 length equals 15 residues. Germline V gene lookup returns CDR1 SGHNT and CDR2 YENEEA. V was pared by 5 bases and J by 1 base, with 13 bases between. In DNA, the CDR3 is TGTGCCAGCAGCCGGGTTGGCGGGGGCACAGATACGCAGTATTTT. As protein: CASSRVGGGTDTQYF.

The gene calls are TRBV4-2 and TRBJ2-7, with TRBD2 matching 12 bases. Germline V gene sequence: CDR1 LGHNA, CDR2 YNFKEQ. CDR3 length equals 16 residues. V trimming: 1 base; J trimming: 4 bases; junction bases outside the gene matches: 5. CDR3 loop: CASSQALAGGTYEQYF. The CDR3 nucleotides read TGTGCCAGCAGCCAAGCGCTAGCGGGAGGGACTTACGAGCAGTACTTC.

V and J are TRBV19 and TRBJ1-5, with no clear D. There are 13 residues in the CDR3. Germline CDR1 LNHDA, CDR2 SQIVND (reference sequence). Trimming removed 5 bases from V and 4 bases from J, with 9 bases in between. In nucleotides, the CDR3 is TGTGCCAGTAGTCCAACTCCTAATCAGCCCCAGCATTTT. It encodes CASSPTPNQPQHF.

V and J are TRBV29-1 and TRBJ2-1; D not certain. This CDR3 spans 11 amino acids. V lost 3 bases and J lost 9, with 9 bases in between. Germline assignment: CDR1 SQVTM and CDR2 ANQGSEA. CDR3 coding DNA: TGCAGCGTTGATATGATTAGTGAGCAGTTCTTC. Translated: CSVDMISEQFF.

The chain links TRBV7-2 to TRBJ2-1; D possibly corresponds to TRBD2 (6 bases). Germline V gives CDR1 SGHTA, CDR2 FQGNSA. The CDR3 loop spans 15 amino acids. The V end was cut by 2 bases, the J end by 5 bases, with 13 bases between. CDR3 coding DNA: TGTGCCAGCAGCTTATGGGCGGGGAGAAACAATGAGCAGTTCTTC. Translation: CASSLWAGRNNEQFF. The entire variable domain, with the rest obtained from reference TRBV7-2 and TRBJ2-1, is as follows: GAGVSQSPSNKVTEKGKDVELRCDPISGHTALYWYRQSLGQGLEFLIYFQGNSAPDKSGLPSDRFSAERTGGSVSTLTIQRTQQEDSAVYLCASSLWAGRNNEQFFGPGTRLTVL.

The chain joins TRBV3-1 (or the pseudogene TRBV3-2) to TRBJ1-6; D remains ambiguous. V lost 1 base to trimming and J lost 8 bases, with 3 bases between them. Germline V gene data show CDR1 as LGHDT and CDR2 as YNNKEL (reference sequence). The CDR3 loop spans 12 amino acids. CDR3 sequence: CASSQGHSPLHF. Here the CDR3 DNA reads TGTGCCAGCAGCCAAGGGCATTCACCCCTCCACTTT.

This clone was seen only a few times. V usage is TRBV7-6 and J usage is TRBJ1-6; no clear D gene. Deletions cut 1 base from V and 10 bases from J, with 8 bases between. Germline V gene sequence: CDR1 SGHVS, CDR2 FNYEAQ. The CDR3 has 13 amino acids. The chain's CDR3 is CASSLDQASPLHF. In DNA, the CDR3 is TGTGCCAGCAGCTTAGATCAGGCATCACCCCTCCACTTT.

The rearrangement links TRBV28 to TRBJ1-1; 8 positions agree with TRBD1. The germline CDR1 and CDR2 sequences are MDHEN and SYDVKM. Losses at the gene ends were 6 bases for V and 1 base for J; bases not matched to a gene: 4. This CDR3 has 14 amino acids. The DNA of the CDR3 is TGTGCCAGCAGGGGGACAGGAGGGAACACTGAAGCTTTCTTT. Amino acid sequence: CASRGTGGNTEAFF.

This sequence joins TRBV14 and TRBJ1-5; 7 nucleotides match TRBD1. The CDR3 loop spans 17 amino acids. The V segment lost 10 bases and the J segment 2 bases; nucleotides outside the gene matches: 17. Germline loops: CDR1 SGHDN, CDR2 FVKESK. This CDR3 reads CATPGTQGREGNQPQHF. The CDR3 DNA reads TGTGCCACCCCGGGTACACAGGGGCGGGAGGGCAATCAGCCCCAGCATTTT. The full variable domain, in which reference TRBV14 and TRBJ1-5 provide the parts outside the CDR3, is EAGVTQFPSHSVIEKGQTVTLRCDPISGHDNLYWYRRVMGKEIKFLLHFVKESKQDESGMPNNRFLAERTGGTYSTLKVQPAELEDSGVYFCATPGTQGREGNQPQHFGDGTRLSIL.

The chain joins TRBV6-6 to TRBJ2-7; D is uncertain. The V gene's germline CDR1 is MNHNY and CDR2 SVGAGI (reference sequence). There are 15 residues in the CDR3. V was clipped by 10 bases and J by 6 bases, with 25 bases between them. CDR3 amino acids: CATWARSLNSAEQYF. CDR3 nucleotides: TGTGCCACCTGGGCCCGGTCCTTAAACTCGGCCGAGCAGTACTTC.

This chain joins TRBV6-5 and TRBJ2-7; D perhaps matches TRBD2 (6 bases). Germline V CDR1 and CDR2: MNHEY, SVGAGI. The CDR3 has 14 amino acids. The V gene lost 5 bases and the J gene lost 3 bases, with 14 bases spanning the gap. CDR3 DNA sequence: TGTGCCAGCAGTCCTACCCCGACTAGCTACGAGCAGTACTTC. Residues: CASSPTPTSYEQYF.

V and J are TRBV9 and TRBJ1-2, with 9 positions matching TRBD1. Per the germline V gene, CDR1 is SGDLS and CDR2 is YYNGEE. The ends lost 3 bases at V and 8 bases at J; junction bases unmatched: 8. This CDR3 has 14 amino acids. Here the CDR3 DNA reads TGTGCCAGCAGCGCTACACAGGGGGCGGAGGGCTACACCTTC. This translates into CASSATQGAEGYTF.

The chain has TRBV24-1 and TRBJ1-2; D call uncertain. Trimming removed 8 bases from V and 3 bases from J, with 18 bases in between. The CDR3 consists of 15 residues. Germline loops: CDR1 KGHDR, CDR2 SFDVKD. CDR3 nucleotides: TGTGCCACCAAGAGACAAAGTCCGGTCGACTATGGCTACACCTTC. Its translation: CATKRQSPVDYGYTF.

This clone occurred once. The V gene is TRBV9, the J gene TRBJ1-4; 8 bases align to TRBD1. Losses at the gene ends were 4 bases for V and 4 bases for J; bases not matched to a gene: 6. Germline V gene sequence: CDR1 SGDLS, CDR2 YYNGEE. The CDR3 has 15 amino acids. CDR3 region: CASSLWTGINEKLFF. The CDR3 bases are TGTGCCAGCAGCCTATGGACAGGGATTAATGAAAAACTGTTTTTT.

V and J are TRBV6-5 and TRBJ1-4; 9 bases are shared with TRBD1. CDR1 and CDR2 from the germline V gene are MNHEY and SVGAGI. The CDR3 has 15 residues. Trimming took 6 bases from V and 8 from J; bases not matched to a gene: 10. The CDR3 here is CASRPTGTGKEKLFF. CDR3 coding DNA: TGTGCCAGCAGGCCTACCGGGACAGGGAAGGAAAAACTGTTTTTT.

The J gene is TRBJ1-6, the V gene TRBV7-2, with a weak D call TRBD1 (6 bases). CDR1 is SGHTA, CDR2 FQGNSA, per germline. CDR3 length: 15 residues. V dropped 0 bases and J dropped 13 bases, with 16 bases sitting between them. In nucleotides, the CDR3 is TGTGCCAGCAGCTTAGCGCGGCAGGGGTCCCCCCCCCTCCACTTT. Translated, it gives CASSLARQGSPPLHF.